A single sample is the source of the 24 T cell receptor beta chains below, sequenced in a study of blood T cell repertoires in COVID-19. The data were produced by immunoSEQ multiplex PCR, yet TCRdb's version contains in-frame clones alone and is incomplete. Of around 250,000 clones listed, about four fifths were seen once; the top ten hold approximately 4.8%. Sample: peripheral blood. These receptors all come from a man aged 50 to 59 with active or convalescent COVID-19.

This clone was observed a handful of times. The chain has TRBV5-8 and TRBJ2-5; D may be TRBD1 (7 bases). Looked up from germline, CDR1 is SGHTS and CDR2 is YDEGEE. The V end lost 4 bases, the J end lost 3 bases, and 16 bases lay between the germline ends. The CDR3 is made up of 15 amino acids. In DNA form, the CDR3 reads TGTGCCAGCAGCCCGGGTGGGGGGACAGAAGAGACCCAGTACTTC. Translation: CASSPGGGTEETQYF.

This clone was found once. The chain joins TRBV29-1 to TRBJ2-2; unclear D gene. V was pared by 5 bases and J by 7 bases, with 8 bases between. The CDR3 is 11 amino acids. Germline V lookup: CDR1 SQVTM, CDR2 ANQGSEA. Here the CDR3 DNA reads TGCAGCGTTTCGGTTAACGGGGAGCTGTTTTTT. Translating it yields CSVSVNGELFF.

The chain combines TRBV9 with TRBJ1-2, with D possibly TRBD1 on 6 matching bases. Trimming removed 0 bases at V and 8 bases at J, with 8 bases between. The CDR3 extends over 12 amino acids. Per the germline V gene, CDR1 is SGDLS and CDR2 is YYNGEE. For the CDR3, the DNA is TGTGCCAGCAGCGTAGACAGGGAGGGCTACACCTTC. Protein product: CASSVDREGYTF.

The V call is TRBV19, the J call TRBJ1-1, with D uncertain. V dropped 8 bases and J dropped 1 base, with 5 bases sitting between them. The germline V gene has CDR1 LNHDA and CDR2 SQIVND (reference sequence). CDR3 size: 11 residues. CDR3 nucleotides: TGTGCCAGTTGGAGGAACACTGAAGCTTTCTTT. It specifies CASWRNTEAFF.

This clone was recorded only once. This chain connects TRBV12-3 or TRBV12-4 to TRBJ1-1; the D is unclear. The length of the CDR3 is 13 residues. V was pared by 3 bases and J by 1 base, with 6 bases between. CDR3 in amino acids: CASSFEGNTEAFF. Written as DNA, the CDR3 is TGTGCCAGCAGTTTCGAGGGGAACACTGAAGCTTTCTTT.

CDR3 DNA: TGTGCCAGCTCACCAGGGACAGGGGGCGCCTATGGCTACACCTTC. This codes for CASSPGTGGAYGYTF. V usage is TRBV18 and J usage is TRBJ1-2; 12 bases map to TRBD1. The CDR3 runs to 15 residues. Germline values: CDR1 KGHSH, CDR2 LQKENI. V shed 2 bases and J 4 bases; nucleotides not matched to a gene: 2.

This chain joins TRBV27 and TRBJ1-5; TRBD1 is a possible D gene (5 bases). This CDR3 has 15 amino acids. Between the trimmed V and J ends, which lost 3 bases and 2 bases, there was a span of 11 bases. Germline CDR1 MNHEY, CDR2 SMNVEV (reference sequence). The DNA for the CDR3 is TGTGCCAGCAGTTTTGGGGGGTTCGGCAATCAGCCCCAGCATTTT. This translates into CASSFGGFGNQPQHF.

The V gene is TRBV11-2, the J gene TRBJ1-5; possibly TRBD1 for D (5 bases). The CDR3 has 16 residues. V lost 5 bases, J lost 4 bases, and 18 bases lay in between. Germline CDR1 and CDR2: SGHAT and FQNNGV. CDR3: CASSPPGQRVNQPQHF. The DNA for the CDR3 is TGTGCCAGCAGCCCCCCCGGACAAAGAGTGAATCAGCCCCAGCATTTT.

This clone was observed a few times. This chain connects TRBV28 to TRBJ1-1, with D perhaps TRBD1 (5 bases). This CDR3 is built from 13 residues. Trimming took 5 bases from V and 7 from J, leaving 14 bases between them. Germline loops: CDR1 MDHEN, CDR2 SYDVKM. The CDR3: CASSDSRVREAFF. As DNA, the CDR3 is TGTGCCAGCAGTGATTCCAGGGTCCGTGAAGCTTTCTTT.

This clone was detected many times. The chain is built from TRBV6-2 or TRBV6-3 and TRBJ1-5, with no clear D. V lost 6 bases and J lost 5, with 17 bases in between. The CDR3 totals 15 residues. Germline V gene sequence: CDR1 MNHEY, CDR2 SVGEGT. CDR3 DNA sequence: TGTGCCAGCAGCCGATCGGGGAGGGTTGATCAGCCCCAGCATTTT. This gives the protein CASSRSGRVDQPQHF.

The chain is built from TRBV5-4 and TRBJ1-1; 7 nucleotides line up with TRBD1. The V segment lost 2 bases and the J segment 5 bases; nucleotides outside the gene matches: 6. CDR3 length equals 14 residues. CDR1 is SGHNT and CDR2 is YYREEE in the germline V gene (reference sequence). The CDR3 loop reads CASSFRQGNTEAFF. CDR3 nucleotide sequence: TGTGCCAGCAGCTTCCGACAGGGAAATACTGAAGCTTTCTTT.

The count of this clone is one. The rearrangement joins TRBV4-1 to TRBJ2-1, with TRBD2 identical over 9 bases. Germline loops: CDR1 MGHRA, CDR2 YSYEKL. The V segment lost 7 bases and the J segment 3 bases; nucleotides outside the gene matches: 13. The CDR3 loop spans 17 amino acids. The CDR3 DNA reads TGCGCCAGCAAATGGGGCGGGGGGGCCTACGACTACAATGAGCAGTTCTTC. Its translation is CASKWGGGAYDYNEQFF.

The rearrangement links TRBV6-2 or TRBV6-3 to TRBJ1-2; 8 bases match TRBD1. The junction had 5 bases not matched to a gene; V was cut back by 2 bases and J by 6 bases. This CDR3 contains 14 residues. In germline, CDR1 is MNHEY, CDR2 SVGEGT. The CDR3 here is CASSYDRGYDGYTF. The CDR3 DNA reads as TGTGCCAGCAGTTACGACAGGGGATATGATGGCTACACCTTC.

V is TRBV28 and J is TRBJ1-2; D ambiguous. V was pared by 2 bases and J by 2 bases, with 9 bases between. Germline CDR1 and CDR2: MDHEN and SYDVKM. The CDR3 is made up of 14 amino acids. In DNA form, the CDR3 reads TGTGCCAGCAGTTTAAGTTCGCGAAACTATGGCTACACCTTC. This encodes CASSLSSRNYGYTF.

The chain couples TRBV30 to TRBJ1-1; D gene unclear. CDR3 size: 12 residues. From germline, CDR1 is GTSNPN and CDR2 SVGIG (reference sequence). V lost 1 base and J 12 bases, leaving 15 bases between the germline ends. CDR3 protein: CAWSGSAGATFF. CDR3 coding DNA: TGTGCCTGGAGTGGATCCGCAGGCGCGACTTTCTTT. Complete variable domain (other parts from reference TRBV30 and TRBJ1-1): SQTIHQWPATLVQPVGSPLSLECTVEGTSNPNLYWYRQAAGRGLQLLFYSVGIGQISSEVPQNLSASRPQDRQFILSSKKLLLSDSGFYLCAWSGSAGATFFGQGTRLTVV.

The chain has TRBV2 and TRBJ1-5; TRBD1 is a possible D gene (6 bases). This CDR3 comprises 17 residues. V was trimmed by 10 bases and J by 2 bases, leaving 24 bases between them. Germline V gene data show CDR1 as SNHLY and CDR2 as FYNNEI. The CDR3 coding sequence is TGTGCCACGCAGAAGGGGAACAGGGCTGGGGGCAATCAGCCCCAGCATTTT. Its translation is CATQKGNRAGGNQPQHF.

This clone has a single count. V and J are TRBV14 and TRBJ2-7, with D tentatively TRBD2 (5 bases). The V and J ends lost 0 bases and 5 bases respectively, with 14 bases between them. The CDR3 loop spans 15 amino acids. Germline lookup yields CDR1 SGHDN and CDR2 FVKESK. In nucleotides, the CDR3 is TGTGCCAGCAGCCAAGATATTGGAGGAAGGGACGAGCAGTACTTC. It specifies CASSQDIGGRDEQYF.

The genes are TRBV30 and TRBJ2-7; D is possibly TRBD1 (6 bases). Trimming shortened V by 0 bases and J by 7 bases, and 19 bases separated the two germline ends. The V gene's germline CDR1 is GTSNPN and CDR2 SVGIG (reference sequence). The CDR3 spans 15 residues. CDR3 DNA sequence: TGTGCCTGGAGTGTAGGGGGACGGCCGAGGGGGGAGCAGTACTTC. The encoded protein is CAWSVGGRPRGEQYF.

This sequence joins TRBV24-1 and TRBJ1-2; no clear D. The CDR3 runs to 11 residues. Germline CDR1 reads KGHDR; CDR2 reads SFDVKD. Trimming pared 3 bases from V and 5 bases from J, leaving 3 bases between. The CDR3 coding sequence is TGTGCCACCAGTGATCTGTATGGCTACACCTTC. This translates into CATSDLYGYTF.

This chain joins TRBV3-1 (or the pseudogene TRBV3-2) and TRBJ1-4, with 7 bases fitting TRBD1. The CDR3 extends over 14 amino acids. Germline assignment: CDR1 LGHDT and CDR2 YNNKEL (reference sequence). V gave up 4 bases and J gave up 4 bases; unmatched junction bases: 3. The CDR3 region has the DNA TGTGCCAGCAGCCTGAGACAGGGTAATGAAAAACTGTTTTTT. This sequence encodes CASSLRQGNEKLFF.

The chain is built from TRBV3-1 (or the pseudogene TRBV3-2) and TRBJ2-7; D may be TRBD2 (5 bases). There are 13 residues in the CDR3. CDR1 is LGHDT, CDR2 YNNKEL, per germline (reference sequence). V lost 3 bases to trimming and J lost 2 bases, with 8 bases between them. As DNA, the CDR3 is TGTGCCAGCAGCCAGGGGAGCCCCTACGAGCAGTACTTC. It is translated as CASSQGSPYEQYF.

This chain connects TRBV28 to TRBJ1-6, with no clear D. V was clipped by 3 bases and J by 3 bases, with 12 bases between them. This CDR3 has 16 residues. Looked up from germline, CDR1 is MDHEN and CDR2 is SYDVKM. This chain's CDR3 is CASSFNAELYNSPLHF. CDR3 bases: TGTGCCAGCAGTTTCAACGCGGAACTCTATAATTCACCCCTCCACTTT.

The chain has TRBV9 and TRBJ1-3; D is ambiguous. Per germline, CDR1 SGDLS and CDR2 YYNGEE. The CDR3 covers 15 residues. V was trimmed by 0 bases and J by 4 bases, leaving 11 bases between them. The CDR3 bases are TGTGCCAGCAGCGTAGAAGGAGGGCTGGGAAACACCATATATTTT. Protein product: CASSVEGGLGNTIYF.

The J gene is TRBJ2-3, the V gene TRBV7-2; 9 bases agree with TRBD1. CDR1 is SGHTA, CDR2 FQGNSA, per germline. The V and J ends lost 0 bases and 5 bases, in that order; junction bases with no gene match: 9. The CDR3 consists of 17 residues. The CDR3 is CASSLALDRGARDTQYF. In DNA, the CDR3 is TGTGCCAGCAGCTTAGCGCTCGACAGGGGGGCAAGAGATACGCAGTATTTT.